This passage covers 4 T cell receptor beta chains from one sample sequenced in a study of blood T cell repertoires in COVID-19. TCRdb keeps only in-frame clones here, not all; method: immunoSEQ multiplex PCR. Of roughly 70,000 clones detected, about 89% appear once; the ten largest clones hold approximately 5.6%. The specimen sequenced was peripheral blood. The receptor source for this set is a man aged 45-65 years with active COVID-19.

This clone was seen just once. Written as DNA, the CDR3 is TGTGCCAGCAGCTTAGAGTCTAGCGGGAGGGGAACCTACGAGCAGTACTTC. Its protein is CASSLESSGRGTYEQYF. The rearrangement uses TRBV11-3 and TRBJ2-7; 12 bases map to TRBD2. From germline, CDR1 is SGHNT and CDR2 YENEEA. This CDR3 has 17 amino acids. The ends lost 0 bases at V and 2 bases at J; junction bases unmatched: 5.

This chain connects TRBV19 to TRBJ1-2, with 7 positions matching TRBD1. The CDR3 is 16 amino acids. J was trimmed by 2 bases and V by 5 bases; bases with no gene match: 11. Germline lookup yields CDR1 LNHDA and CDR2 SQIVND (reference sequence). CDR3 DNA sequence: TGTGCCAGTAGTCCCCCTCAGGGGGGTAGGAACTATGGCTACACCTTC. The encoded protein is CASSPPQGGRNYGYTF.

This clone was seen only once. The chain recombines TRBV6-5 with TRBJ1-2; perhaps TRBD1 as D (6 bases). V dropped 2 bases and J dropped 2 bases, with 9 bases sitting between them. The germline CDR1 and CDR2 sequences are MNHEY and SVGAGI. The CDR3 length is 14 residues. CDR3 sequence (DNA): TGTGCCAGCAGTTACGGGACACGCAACTATGGCTACACCTTC. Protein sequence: CASSYGTRNYGYTF.

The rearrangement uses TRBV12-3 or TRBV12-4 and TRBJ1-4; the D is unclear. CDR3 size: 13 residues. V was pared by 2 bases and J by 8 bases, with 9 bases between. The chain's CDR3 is CASSLSGSEKLFF. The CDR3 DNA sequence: TGTGCCAGCAGTTTAAGCGGGTCGGAAAAACTGTTTTTT.